This entry lists 5 T cell receptor beta chains sequenced from one sample in a study of regulatory T cells in long-lasting Graves disease listed by TCRdb under 2021. Receptors were amplified or captured by multiplex PCR. Sequencing was performed on an Illumina HiSeq 4000. To build TCR beta libraries, CDR3 regions were amplified by Arm-PCR using iRepertoire HTBI primers. The public reads were reprocessed in TCRdb via fastp at Q25 and MiXCR, keeping in-frame beta chains. CDR3 protein sequences are deduplicated, and each keeps its most common genes and DNA. The sample includes 250,000 to 300,000 distinct CDR3 sequences, with 22% observed a single time. The ten largest account for approximately 53% of the sample. The sample's time point label is to be understood as: persistent/refractory GD, antithyroid drugs over 5 years with positive TRAb. For both TCR sequencing and RNA sequencing, RNA was extracted from PBMCs in TRIzol.

The sample in question was peripheral blood mononuclear cells (PBMCs), obtained when the disease was refractory, from a patient treated with antithyroid drugs. Every receptor here comes from a female donor with Graves disease.

This clonotype was seen repeatedly, ten times or more. This sequence joins TRBV7-8 and TRBJ2-5; D remains unclear. V was cut by 3 bases and J by 6 bases, with 8 bases left in between. This CDR3 contains 12 residues. Germline CDR1 reads SGHVS; CDR2 reads FQNEAQ. The CDR3 sequence is CASSFSMQTQYF. CDR3 bases: TGTGCCAGCAGCTTTTCGATGCAGACCCAGTACTTC.

The chain joins TRBV20-1 to TRBJ2-6; perhaps D is TRBD1 or TRBD2 (5 bases each). This CDR3 is built from 15 residues. Per germline, CDR1 DFQATT and CDR2 SNEGSKA (reference sequence). V lost 3 bases to trimming and J lost 1 base, with 10 bases between them. This chain's CDR3 is CSARGPGSGANVLTF. The CDR3 DNA follows: TGCAGTGCTAGGGGACCAGGGTCTGGGGCCAACGTCCTGACTTTC.

This clonotype was found many times. The chain recombines TRBV15 with TRBJ1-6; D uncertain. This CDR3 has 14 residues. The germline V and J ends were trimmed by 9 bases and 7 bases, with 16 bases remaining between them. CDR1 and CDR2 (germline): LNHNV, YYDKDF (reference sequence). This chain's CDR3 is CATSGPEWNSPLHF. In DNA, the CDR3 is TGTGCCACTTCTGGTCCCGAATGGAATTCACCCCTCCACTTT.

This clonotype was found a few times. The chain joins TRBV13 to TRBJ2-7; D not resolved. This CDR3 contains 15 residues. Germline CDR1 reads PRHDT; CDR2 reads FYEKMQ (reference sequence). Trimming removed 1 base at V and 3 bases at J, with 13 bases between. The CDR3 sequence is CASSLAAYTDYEQYF. The DNA for the CDR3 is TGTGCCAGCAGCTTAGCGGCCTACACAGACTACGAGCAGTACTTC.

This clonotype came up many times. V and J are TRBV30 and TRBJ1-1; 7 nucleotides align to TRBD1. V was pared by 5 bases and J by 4 bases, with 4 bases of the junction left unmatched. This CDR3 spans 12 amino acids. Germline CDR1 and CDR2: GTSNPN and SVGIG (reference sequence). The CDR3 here is CAWGGQATEAFF. The CDR3 DNA follows: TGTGCCTGGGGTGGACAGGCCACTGAAGCTTTCTTT. Full variable domain (outside the CDR3, taken from reference TRBV30 and TRBJ1-1): SQTIHQWPATLVQPVGSPLSLECTVEGTSNPNLYWYRQAAGRGLQLLFYSVGIGQISSEVPQNLSASRPQDRQFILSSKKLLLSDSGFYLCAWGGQATEAFFGQGTRLTVV.